The clone carrying this T cell receptor (beta chain) has at least ten counts. The V gene's germline CDR1 is SGHVS and CDR2 FNYEAQ. V lost 5 bases and J lost 1, with 14 bases in between. The length of the CDR3 is 15 residues. Each CDR3 protein is one row after TCRdb ran MiXCR on the 5' RACE reads. The sample lists around 88,000 distinct CDR3 sequences, approximately 14% occurring once. These data come from a study of early T cells in non-severe SARS-CoV-2 infection. Overall study context: It was bulk RNA from unsorted whole blood that was sequenced, and the chains were unpaired.

The V and J genes are TRBV7-6 and TRBJ1-1; D gene unclear. What was sequenced was whole blood. This receptor was identified in an adult who was a healthcare worker with PCR-confirmed SARS-CoV-2 infection or an uninfected control (not recorded which). The CDR3 protein is CASSHTTDKNTEAFF. The DNA of the CDR3 is TGTGCCAGCAGCCATACGACGGATAAGAACACTGAAGCTTTCTTT. The entire variable domain, with the rest obtained from reference TRBV7-6 and TRBJ1-1, is as follows: GAGVSQSPRYKVTKRGQDVALRCDPISGHVSLYWYRQALGQGPEFLTYFNYEAQQDKSGLPNDRFSAERPEGSISTLTIQRTEQRDSAMYRCASSHTTDKNTEAFFGQGTRLTVV.